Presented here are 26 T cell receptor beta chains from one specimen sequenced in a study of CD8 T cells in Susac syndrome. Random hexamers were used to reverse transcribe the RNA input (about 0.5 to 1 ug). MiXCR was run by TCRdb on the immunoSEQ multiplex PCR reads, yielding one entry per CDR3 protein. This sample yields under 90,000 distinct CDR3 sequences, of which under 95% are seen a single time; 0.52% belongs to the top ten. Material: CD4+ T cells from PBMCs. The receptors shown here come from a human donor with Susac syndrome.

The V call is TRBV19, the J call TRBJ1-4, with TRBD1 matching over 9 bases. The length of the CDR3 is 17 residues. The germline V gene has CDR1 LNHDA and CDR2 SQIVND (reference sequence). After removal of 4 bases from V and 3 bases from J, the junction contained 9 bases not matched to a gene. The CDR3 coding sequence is TGTGCCAGTAGTACTGACAGGGGGTATGGAGCTAATGAAAAACTGTTTTTT. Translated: CASSTDRGYGANEKLFF.

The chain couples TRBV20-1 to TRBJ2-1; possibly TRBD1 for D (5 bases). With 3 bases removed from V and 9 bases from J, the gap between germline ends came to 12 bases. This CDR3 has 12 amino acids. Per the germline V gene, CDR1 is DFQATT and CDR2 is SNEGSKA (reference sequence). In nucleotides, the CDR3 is TGCAGTGCTAGTTTTCGGACAACTGAGCAGTTCTTC. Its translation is CSASFRTTEQFF.

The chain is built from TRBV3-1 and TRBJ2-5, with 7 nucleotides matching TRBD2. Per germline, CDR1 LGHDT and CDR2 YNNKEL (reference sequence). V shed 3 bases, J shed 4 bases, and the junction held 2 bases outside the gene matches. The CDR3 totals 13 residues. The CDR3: CASSQGGIETQYF. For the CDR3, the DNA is TGTGCCAGCAGCCAGGGAGGGATAGAGACCCAGTACTTC.

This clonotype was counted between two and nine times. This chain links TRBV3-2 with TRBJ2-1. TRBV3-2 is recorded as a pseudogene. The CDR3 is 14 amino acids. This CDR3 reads CASSPGWYHNEQFF. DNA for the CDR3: TGTGCCAGCAGCCCCGGTTGGTACCACAATGAGCAGTTCTTC.

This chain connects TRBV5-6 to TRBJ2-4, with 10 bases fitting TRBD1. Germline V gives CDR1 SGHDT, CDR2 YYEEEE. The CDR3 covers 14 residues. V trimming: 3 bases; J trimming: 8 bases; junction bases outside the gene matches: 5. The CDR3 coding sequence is TGTGCCAGCAGCTCGGGACAGGGGAGATACATTCAGTACTTC. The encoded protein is CASSSGQGRYIQYF. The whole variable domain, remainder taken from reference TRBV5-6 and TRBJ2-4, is DAGVTQSPTHLIKTRGQQVTLRCSPKSGHDTVSWYQQALGQGPQFIFQYYEEEERQRGNFPDRFSGHQFPNYSSELNVNALLLGDSALYLCASSSGQGRYIQYFGAGTRLSVL.

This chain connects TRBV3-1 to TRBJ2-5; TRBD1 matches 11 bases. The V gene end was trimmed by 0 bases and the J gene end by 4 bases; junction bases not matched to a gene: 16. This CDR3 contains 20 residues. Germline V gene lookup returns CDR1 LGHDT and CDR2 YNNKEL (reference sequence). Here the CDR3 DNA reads TGTGCCAGCAGCCAAGATAGACAAAGAACTTGGACAGGGGGCAGAGAGACCCAGTACTTC. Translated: CASSQDRQRTWTGGRETQYF.

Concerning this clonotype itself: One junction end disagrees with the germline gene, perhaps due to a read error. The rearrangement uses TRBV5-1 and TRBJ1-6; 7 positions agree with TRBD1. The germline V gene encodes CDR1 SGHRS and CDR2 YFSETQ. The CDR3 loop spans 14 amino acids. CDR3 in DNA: TGCGCCAGCACCTTGACAGGGATCAATTCACCCCTCCACTTT. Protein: CASTLTGINSPLHF.

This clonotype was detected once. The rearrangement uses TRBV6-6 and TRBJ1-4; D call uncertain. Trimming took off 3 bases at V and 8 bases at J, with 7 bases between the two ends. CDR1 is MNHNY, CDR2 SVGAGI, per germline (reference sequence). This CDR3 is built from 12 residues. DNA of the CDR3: TGTGCCAGCAGTTATCTCGCGGAAAAACTGTTTTTT. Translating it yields CASSYLAEKLFF.

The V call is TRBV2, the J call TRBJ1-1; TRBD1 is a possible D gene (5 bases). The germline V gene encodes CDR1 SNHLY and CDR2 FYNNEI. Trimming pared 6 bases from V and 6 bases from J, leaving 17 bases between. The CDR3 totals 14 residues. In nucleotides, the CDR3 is TGTGCCAGCAGCAGACAGTTGGTCTGGGCTGAAGCTTTCTTT. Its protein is CASSRQLVWAEAFF.

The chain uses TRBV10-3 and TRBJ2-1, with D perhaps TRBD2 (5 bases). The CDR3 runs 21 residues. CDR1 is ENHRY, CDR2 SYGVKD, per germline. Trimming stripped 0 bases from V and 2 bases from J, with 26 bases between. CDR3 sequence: CAISESGVWRGEGSTYNEQFF. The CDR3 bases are TGTGCCATCAGTGAGTCTGGAGTGTGGAGAGGAGAGGGAAGTACCTACAATGAGCAGTTCTTC.

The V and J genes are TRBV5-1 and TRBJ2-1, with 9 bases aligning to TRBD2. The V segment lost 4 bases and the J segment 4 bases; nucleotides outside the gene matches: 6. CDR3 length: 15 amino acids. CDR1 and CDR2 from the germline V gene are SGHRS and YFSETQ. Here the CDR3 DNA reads TGCGCCAGCAGCGCGGGACTAGCAGTTTACAATGAGCAGTTCTTC. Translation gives CASSAGLAVYNEQFF.

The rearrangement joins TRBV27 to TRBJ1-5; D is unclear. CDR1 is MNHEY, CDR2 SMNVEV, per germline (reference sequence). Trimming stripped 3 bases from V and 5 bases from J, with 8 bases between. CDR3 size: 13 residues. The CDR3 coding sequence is TGTGCCAGCAGTTTTTTTGAAGATCAGCCCCAGCATTTT. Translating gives CASSFFEDQPQHF.

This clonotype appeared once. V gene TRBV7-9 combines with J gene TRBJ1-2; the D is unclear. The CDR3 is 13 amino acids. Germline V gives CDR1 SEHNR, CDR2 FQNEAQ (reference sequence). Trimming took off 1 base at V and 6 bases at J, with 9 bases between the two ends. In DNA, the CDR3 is TGTGCCAGCAGCTTAGGTAGTTTGGATGGCTACACCTTC. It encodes CASSLGSLDGYTF.

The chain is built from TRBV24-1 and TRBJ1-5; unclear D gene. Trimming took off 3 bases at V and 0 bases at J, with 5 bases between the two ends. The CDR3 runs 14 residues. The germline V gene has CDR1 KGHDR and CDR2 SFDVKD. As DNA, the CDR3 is TGTGCCACCAGTGATAATTTTAGCAATCAGCCCCAGCATTTT. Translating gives CATSDNFSNQPQHF.

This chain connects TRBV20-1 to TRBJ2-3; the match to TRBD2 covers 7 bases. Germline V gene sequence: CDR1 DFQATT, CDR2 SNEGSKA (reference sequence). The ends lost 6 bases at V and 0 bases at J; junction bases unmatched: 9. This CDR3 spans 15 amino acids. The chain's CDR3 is CSAPLPAGSTDTQYF. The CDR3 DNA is TGCAGTGCCCCACTGCCAGCGGGGAGCACAGATACGCAGTATTTT.

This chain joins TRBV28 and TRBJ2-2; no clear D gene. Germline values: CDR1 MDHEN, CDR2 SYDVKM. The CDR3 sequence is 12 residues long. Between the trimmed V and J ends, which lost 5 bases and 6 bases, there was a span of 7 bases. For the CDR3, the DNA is TGTGCCAGCAGTCCCAACGCCGGGGAGCTGTTTTTT. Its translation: CASSPNAGELFF.

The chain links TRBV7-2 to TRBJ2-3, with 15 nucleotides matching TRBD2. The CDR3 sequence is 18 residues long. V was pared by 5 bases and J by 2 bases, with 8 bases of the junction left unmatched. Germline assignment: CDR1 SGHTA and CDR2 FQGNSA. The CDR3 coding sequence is TGTGCCAGCAGCCTCTGGACTAGCGGGGGGGCGGTCACAGATACGCAGTATTTT. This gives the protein CASSLWTSGGAVTDTQYF. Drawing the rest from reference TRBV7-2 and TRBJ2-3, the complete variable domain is GAGVSQSPSNKVTEKGKDVELRCDPISGHTALYWYRQSLGQGLEFLIYFQGNSAPDKSGLPSDRFSAERTGGSVSTLTIQRTQQEDSAVYLCASSLWTSGGAVTDTQYFGPGTRLTVL.

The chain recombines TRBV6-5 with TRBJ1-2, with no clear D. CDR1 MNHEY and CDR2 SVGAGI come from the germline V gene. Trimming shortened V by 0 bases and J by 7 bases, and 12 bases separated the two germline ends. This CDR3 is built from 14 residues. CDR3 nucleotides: TGTGCCAGCAGTTACTCAGGAGATAGTCTTGGCTACACCTTC. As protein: CASSYSGDSLGYTF.

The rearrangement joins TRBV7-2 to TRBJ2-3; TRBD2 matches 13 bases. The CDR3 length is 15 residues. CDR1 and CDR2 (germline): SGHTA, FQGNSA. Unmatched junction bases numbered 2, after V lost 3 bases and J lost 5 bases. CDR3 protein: CASSFGLAGVDTQYF. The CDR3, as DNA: TGTGCCAGCAGCTTTGGACTAGCGGGAGTAGATACGCAGTATTTT.

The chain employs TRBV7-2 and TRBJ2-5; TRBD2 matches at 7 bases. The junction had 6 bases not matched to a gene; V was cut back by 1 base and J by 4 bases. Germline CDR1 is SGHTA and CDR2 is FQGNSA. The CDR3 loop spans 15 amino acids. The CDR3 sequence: CASSLGGRDRETQYF. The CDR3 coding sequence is TGTGCCAGCAGCTTAGGGGGGAGGGACCGAGAGACCCAGTACTTC. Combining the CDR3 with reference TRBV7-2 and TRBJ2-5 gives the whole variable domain GAGVSQSPSNKVTEKGKDVELRCDPISGHTALYWYRQSLGQGLEFLIYFQGNSAPDKSGLPSDRFSAERTGGSVSTLTIQRTQQEDSAVYLCASSLGGRDRETQYFGPGTRLLVL.

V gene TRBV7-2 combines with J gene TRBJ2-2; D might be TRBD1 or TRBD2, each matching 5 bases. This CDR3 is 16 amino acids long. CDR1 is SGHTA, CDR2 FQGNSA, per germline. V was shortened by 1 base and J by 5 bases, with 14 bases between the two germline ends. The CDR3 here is CASSLVGTTETGELFF. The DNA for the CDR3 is TGTGCCAGCAGCTTAGTGGGGACGACAGAGACCGGGGAGCTGTTTTTT.

The CDR3: CASSPDRRESNQPQHF. As DNA, the CDR3 is TGTGCCAGCAGTCCCGACAGGAGAGAGAGCAATCAGCCCCAGCATTTT. The chain couples TRBV27 to TRBJ1-5; D might be TRBD1 (6 bases). In germline, CDR1 is MNHEY, CDR2 SMNVEV (reference sequence). Trimming removed 5 bases at V and 1 base at J, with 15 bases between. The CDR3 is 16 amino acids.

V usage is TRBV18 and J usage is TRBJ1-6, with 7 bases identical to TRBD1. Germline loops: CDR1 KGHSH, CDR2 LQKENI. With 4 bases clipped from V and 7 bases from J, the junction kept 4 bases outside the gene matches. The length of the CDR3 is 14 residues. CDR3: CASSQDRKNSPLHF. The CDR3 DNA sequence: TGTGCCAGCTCACAGGACAGGAAGAATTCACCCCTCCACTTT. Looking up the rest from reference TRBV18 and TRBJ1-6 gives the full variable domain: NAGVMQNPRHLVRRRGQEARLRCSPMKGHSHVYWYRQLPEEGLKFMVYLQKENIIDESGMPKERFSAEFPKEGPSILRIQQVVRGDSAAYFCASSQDRKNSPLHFGNGTRLTVT.

The DNA of the CDR3 is TGTGCCAGCAGCTTAGTTACTTCAGGGGGCATGGGCTACACCTTC. Translating it yields CASSLVTSGGMGYTF. This rearrangement joins TRBV7-2 to TRBJ1-2; the match to TRBD1 covers 8 bases. Per the germline V gene, CDR1 is SGHTA and CDR2 is FQGNSA. This CDR3 region has 15 residues. After removal of 1 base from V and 8 bases from J, the junction contained 9 bases not matched to a gene.

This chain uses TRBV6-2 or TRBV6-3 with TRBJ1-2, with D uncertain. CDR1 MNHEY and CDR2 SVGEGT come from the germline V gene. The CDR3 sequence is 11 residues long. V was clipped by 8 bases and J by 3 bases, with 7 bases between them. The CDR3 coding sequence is TGTGCCAGCCAGGCTTACTATGGCTACACCTTC. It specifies CASQAYYGYTF.

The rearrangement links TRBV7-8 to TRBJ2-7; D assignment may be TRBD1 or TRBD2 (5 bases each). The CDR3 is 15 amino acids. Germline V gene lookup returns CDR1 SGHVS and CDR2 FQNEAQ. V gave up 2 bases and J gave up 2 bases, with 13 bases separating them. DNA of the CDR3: TGTGCCAGCAGCTTATTGCGAACGGGACCCTACGAGCAGTACTTC. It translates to CASSLLRTGPYEQYF.